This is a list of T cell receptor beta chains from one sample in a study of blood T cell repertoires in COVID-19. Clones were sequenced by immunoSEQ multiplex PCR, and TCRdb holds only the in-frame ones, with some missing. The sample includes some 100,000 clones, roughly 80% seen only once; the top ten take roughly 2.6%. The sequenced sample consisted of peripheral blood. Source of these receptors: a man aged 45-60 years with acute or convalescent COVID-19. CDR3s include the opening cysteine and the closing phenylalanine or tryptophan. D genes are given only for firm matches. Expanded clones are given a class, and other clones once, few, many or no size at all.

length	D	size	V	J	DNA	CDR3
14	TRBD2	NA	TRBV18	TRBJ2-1	TGTGCCAGCCGTACTAGCGGGATTCTCTATGAGCAGTTCTTC	CASRTSGILYEQFF
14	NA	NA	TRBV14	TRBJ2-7	TGTGCCAGCAGCCAAGGAGTGGCGGGCTACGAGCAGTACTTC	CASSQGVAGYEQYF
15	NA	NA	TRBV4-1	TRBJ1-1	TGCGCCAGCAGCCAAGAGAGGGTCGGGCGGACTGAAGCTTTCTTT	CASSQERVGRTEAFF
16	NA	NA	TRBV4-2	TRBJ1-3	TGTGCCAGCAGCCAAGATATACAGGGCTCTGGAAACACCATATATTTT	CASSQDIQGSGNTIYF
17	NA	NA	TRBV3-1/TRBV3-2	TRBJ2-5	TGTGCCAGCAGCCAAGACTGGGGGGGGCCAGATCAAGAGACCCAGTACTTC	CASSQDWGGPDQETQYF
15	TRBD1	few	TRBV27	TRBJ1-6	TGTGCCAGCAGAACGACAGGGGGCAATAATTCACCCCTCCACTTT	CASRTTGGNNSPLHF
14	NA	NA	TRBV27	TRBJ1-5	TGTGCCAGCAGTAGAGTAGGGGGGGATCAGCCCCAGCATTTT	CASSRVGGDQPQHF
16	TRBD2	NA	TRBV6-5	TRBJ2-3	TGTGCCAGCAGTTACGAGACTAGCGGGGGGCGTAATACGCAGTATTTT	CASSYETSGGRNTQYF
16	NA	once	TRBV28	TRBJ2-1	TGTGCCAGCAGTTTAGAGGCGGGGCCCTCGGGGAATGAGCAGTTCTTC	CASSLEAGPSGNEQFF
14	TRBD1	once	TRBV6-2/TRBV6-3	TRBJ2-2	TGTGCCAGCAGCGGACAGGGGAACACCGGGGAGCTGTTTTTT	CASSGQGNTGELFF
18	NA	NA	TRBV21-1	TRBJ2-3	TGTGCCAGCAGCAAAGCGGGGGACAGGGACCGTAGCACAGATACGCAGTATTTT	CASSKAGDRDRSTDTQYF
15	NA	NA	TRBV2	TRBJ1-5	TGTGCCAGCAGTGAAGGCAGGTATAGCAATCAGCCCCAGCATTTT	CASSEGRYSNQPQHF
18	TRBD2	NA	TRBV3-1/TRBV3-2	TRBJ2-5	TGTGCCAGCAGCCAAGTAGGATCCGCTAGCGGGGACCAAGAGACCCAGTACTTC	CASSQVGSASGDQETQYF
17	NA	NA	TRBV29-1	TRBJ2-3	TGCAGCGTAGCGGCCATGGGGGCAGCATCTAGCACAGATACGCAGTATTTT	CSVAAMGAASSTDTQYF
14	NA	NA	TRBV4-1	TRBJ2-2	TGCGCCAGCAGCCAAGGTAGCGGCTCCGGGGAGCTGTTTTTT	CASSQGSGSGELFF
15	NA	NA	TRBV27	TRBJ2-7	TGTGCCAGCAGCTCTCCGAACAAGAGGGCCGAAGAGCAGTACTTC	CASSSPNKRAEEQYF
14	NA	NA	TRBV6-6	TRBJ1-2	TGTGCCAGCAAGGAGGGCACCTCTAACTATGGCTACACCTTC	CASKEGTSNYGYTF
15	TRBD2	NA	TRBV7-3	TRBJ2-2	TGTGCCAGCAGCTTTAGCGGGAGTCACACCGGGGAGCTGTTTTTT	CASSFSGSHTGELFF
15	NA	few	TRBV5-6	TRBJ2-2	TGTGCCAGCAGCTTGTTAATGCAGGGCTCCGGGGAGCTGTTTTTT	CASSLLMQGSGELFF
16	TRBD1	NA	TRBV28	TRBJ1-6	TGTGCCAGCCAGGGGGCGCTAGGCCTAGATAATTCACCCCTCCACTTT	CASQGALGLDNSPLHF
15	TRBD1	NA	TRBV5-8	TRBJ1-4	TGTGCCAGCAGCTTTCGGGGGACAGGGCATGAAAAACTGTTTTTT	CASSFRGTGHEKLFF
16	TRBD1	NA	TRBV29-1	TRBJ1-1	TGCAGCTTATCGAAGTCGAGGGACAGCCTGAACACTGAAGCTTTCTTT	CSLSKSRDSLNTEAFF
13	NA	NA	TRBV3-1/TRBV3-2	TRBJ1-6	TGTGCCAGCAGCCCAGTCGAGGATTCACCCCTCCACTTT	CASSPVEDSPLHF
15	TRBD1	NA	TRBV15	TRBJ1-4	TGTGCCACCAGCAGCCGGGACAGGGTGCAAGAAAAACTGTTTTTT	CATSSRDRVQEKLFF
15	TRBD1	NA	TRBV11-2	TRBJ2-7	TGTGCCAGCAGCTTTGGGGGACAGGGGGCCTACGAGCAGTACTTC	CASSFGGQGAYEQYF
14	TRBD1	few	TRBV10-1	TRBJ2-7	TGCGCCAGCAGTGCAGGGGGCCCTCGGGACGAGCAGTACTTC	CASSAGGPRDEQYF
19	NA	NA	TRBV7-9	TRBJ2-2	TGTGCCAGCAGCTTACCTACCTGGCGGGTAATGGTGTCCACCGGGGAGCTGTTTTTT	CASSLPTWRVMVSTGELFF
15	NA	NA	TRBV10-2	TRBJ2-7	TGCGCCAGCATTTCTACCGGGACATTCTCCTACGAGCAGTACTTC	CASISTGTFSYEQYF
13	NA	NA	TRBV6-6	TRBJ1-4	TGTGCCAGCAGTACCGAGGTGCATGAAAAACTGTTTTTT	CASSTEVHEKLFF
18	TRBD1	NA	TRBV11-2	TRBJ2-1	TGTGCCAGCAGCTTAGTTCGACTCGGGACAGGGGGTTTGGATGAGCAGTTCTTC	CASSLVRLGTGGLDEQFF
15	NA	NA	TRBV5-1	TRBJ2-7	TGCGCCAGCAGCTTGTTCAGCGGGCCCTCCTACGAGCAGTACTTC	CASSLFSGPSYEQYF
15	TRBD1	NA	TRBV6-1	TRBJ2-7	TGTGCCAGCAGTGAAGCGGACAGGGTCTCCTACGAGCAGTACTTC	CASSEADRVSYEQYF
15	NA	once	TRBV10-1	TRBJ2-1	TGCGCCAGCAGTGACCCAGGACTGGCGAACAATGAGCAGTTCTTC	CASSDPGLANNEQFF
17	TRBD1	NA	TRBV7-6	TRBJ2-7	TGTGCCAGCAGCTTAGAGTACGTCGCGGACAGGGACTACGAGCAGTACTTC	CASSLEYVADRDYEQYF
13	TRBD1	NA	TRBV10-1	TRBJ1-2	TGCGCCAGCAGCAAAGACAGGGACTATGGCTACACCTTC	CASSKDRDYGYTF
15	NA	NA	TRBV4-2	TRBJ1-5	TGTGCCAGCAGCCAAGAGATACAGAGTAATCAGCCCCAGCATTTT	CASSQEIQSNQPQHF
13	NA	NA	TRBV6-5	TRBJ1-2	TGTGCCAGCAGTTCAACAGAGCCTTATGGCTACACCTTC	CASSSTEPYGYTF
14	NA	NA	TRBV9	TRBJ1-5	TGTGCCAGCTCAAGAGCGGGGAGCGGACAGCCCCAGCATTTT	CASSRAGSGQPQHF
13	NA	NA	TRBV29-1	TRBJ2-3	TGCAGCGTTGAGGGAGGCGGCACAGATACGCAGTATTTT	CSVEGGGTDTQYF
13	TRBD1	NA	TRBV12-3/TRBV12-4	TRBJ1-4	TGTGCCAGCAGTCTCGGACAGGGGGGAAAACTGTTTTTT	CASSLGQGGKLFF
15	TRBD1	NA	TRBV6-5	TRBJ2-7	TGTGCCAGCAGGACCAACAGGGGGGCGACCTACGAGCAGTACTTC	CASRTNRGATYEQYF
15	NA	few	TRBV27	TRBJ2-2	TGTGCCAGCAGTTTATCTAGACTGAACACCGGGGAGCTGTTTTTT	CASSLSRLNTGELFF
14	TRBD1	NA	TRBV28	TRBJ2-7	TGTGCCAGCAGTTTAAACAGGGGGCTCGACGAGCAGTACTTC	CASSLNRGLDEQYF
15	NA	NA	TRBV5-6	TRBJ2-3	TGTGCCAGCAGCTCGATACTAGTCAGCACAGATACGCAGTATTTT	CASSSILVSTDTQYF
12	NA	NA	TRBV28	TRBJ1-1	TGTGCCAGCAGTTTATACAGGGATGAAGCTTTCTTT	CASSLYRDEAFF
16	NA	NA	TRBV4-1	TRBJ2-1	TGCGCCAGCAGCCAAGGTACTGAGAGCTCCTACAATGAGCAGTTCTTC	CASSQGTESSYNEQFF
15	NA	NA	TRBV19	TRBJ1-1	TGTGCCAGTACCCAGGACAGATCTATGAACACTGAAGCTTTCTTT	CASTQDRSMNTEAFF
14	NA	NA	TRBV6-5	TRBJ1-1	TGTGCCAGCAGTTACTCGGGCGCGGGGACTGAAGCTTTCTTT	CASSYSGAGTEAFF
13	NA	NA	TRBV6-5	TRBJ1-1	TGTGCCAGCAGTTACTCGAGGTACATTGAAGCTTTCTTT	CASSYSRYIEAFF